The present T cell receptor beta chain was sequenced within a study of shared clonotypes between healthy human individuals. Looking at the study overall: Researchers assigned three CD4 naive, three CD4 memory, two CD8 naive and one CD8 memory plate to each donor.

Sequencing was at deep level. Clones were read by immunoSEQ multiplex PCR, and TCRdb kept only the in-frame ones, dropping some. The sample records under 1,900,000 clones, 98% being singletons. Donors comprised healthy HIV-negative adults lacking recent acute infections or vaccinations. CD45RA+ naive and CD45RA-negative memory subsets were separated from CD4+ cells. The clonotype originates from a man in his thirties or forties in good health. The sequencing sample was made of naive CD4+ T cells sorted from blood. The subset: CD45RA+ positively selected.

DNA of the CDR3: TGTGCCAGCAGCGTAACGGGTCCCTCATCTGGGGCCAACGTCCTGACTTTC. Translating gives CASSVTGPSSGANVLTF. The gene calls are TRBV9 and TRBJ2-6; D gene ambiguous. V gave up 1 base and J gave up 1 base, with 12 bases separating them. CDR1 is SGDLS and CDR2 is YYNGEE in the germline V gene. CDR3 length: 17 amino acids.